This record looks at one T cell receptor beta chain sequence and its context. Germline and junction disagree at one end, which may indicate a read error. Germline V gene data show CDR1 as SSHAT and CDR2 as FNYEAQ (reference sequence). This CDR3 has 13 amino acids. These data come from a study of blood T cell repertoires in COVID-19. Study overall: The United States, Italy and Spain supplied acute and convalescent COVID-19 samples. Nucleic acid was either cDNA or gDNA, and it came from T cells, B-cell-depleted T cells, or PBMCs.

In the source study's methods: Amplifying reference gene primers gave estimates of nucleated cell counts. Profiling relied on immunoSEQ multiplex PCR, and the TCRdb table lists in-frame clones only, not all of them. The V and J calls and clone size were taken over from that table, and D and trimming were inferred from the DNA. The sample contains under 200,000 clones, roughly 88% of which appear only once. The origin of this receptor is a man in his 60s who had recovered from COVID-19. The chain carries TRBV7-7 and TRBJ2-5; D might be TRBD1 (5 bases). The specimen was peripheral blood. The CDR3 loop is CASSSRVGETQYF. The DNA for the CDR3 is TGTGCTAGCAGCTCCAGGGTCGGGGAGACCCAGTACTTC.